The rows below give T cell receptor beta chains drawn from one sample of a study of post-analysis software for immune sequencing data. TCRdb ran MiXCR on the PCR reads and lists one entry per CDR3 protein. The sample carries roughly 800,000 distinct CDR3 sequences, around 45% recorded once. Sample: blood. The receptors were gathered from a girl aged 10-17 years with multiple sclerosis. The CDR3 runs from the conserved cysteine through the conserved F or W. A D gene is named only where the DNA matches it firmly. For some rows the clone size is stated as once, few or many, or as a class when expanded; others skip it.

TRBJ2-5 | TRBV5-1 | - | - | CASSNGPGSYGQYF | TGCGCCAGCAGCAATGGTCCTGGCTCCTACGGGCAGTACTTC
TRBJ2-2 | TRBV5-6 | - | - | CASSSEDPGGELFF | TGTGCCAGCAGCTCCGAGGACCCAGGGGGGGAGCTGTTTTTT
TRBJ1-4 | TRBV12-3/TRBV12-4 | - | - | CASIGPRAEKLFF | TGTGCCAGCATAGGTCCGAGGGCCGAAAAACTGTTTTTT
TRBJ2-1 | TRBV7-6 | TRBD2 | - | CASSPLGLAGVRDEQFF | TGTGCCAGCAGCCCCTTGGGACTAGCGGGGGTTCGGGATGAGCAGTTCTTC
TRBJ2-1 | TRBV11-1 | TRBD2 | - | CASSLLRASGSSRPSYNEQFF | TGTGCCAGCAGCCTCCTTCGGGCTAGCGGGAGTTCCCGTCCCTCCTACAATGAGCAGTTCTTC
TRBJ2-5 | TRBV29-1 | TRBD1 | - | CSVPGTAETQYF | TGCAGCGTTCCCGGGACAGCAGAGACCCAGTACTTC
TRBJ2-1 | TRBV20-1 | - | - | CSALFGTVYNEQFF | TGCAGTGCTCTCTTTGGGACCGTCTACAATGAGCAGTTCTTC
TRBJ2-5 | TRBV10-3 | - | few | CAIRGAAQETQYF | TGTGCCATCAGGGGGGCAGCCCAAGAGACCCAGTACTTC
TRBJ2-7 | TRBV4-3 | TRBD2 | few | CASSQVAGQEQYF | TGCGCCAGCAGCCAAGTAGCGGGACAAGAGCAGTACTTC
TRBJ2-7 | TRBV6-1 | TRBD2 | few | CASSGDGTSYEQYF | TGTGCCAGCAGTGGGGATGGGACTAGCTACGAGCAGTACTTC
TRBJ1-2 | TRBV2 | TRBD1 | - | CASKGDSLYGYTF | TGTGCCAGCAAAGGGGACAGTCTCTATGGCTACACCTTC
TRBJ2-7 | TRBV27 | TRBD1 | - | CASSFRTGSYEQYF | TGTGCCAGCAGTTTCAGGACAGGGTCTTACGAGCAGTACTTC
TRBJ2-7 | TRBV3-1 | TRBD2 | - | CASSQGPLADAYEQYF | TGTGCCAGCAGTCAAGGCCCCCTAGCGGACGCCTACGAGCAGTACTTC
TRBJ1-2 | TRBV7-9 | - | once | CASSAGSDYGYTF | TGTGCCAGCAGCGCAGGGTCGGACTATGGCTACACCTTC
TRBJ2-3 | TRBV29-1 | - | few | CSVDAGTDTQYF | TGCAGCGTTGACGCCGGCACAGATACGCAGTATTTT
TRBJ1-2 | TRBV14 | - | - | CASRGGTSDVYGYTF | TGTGCCAGCAGAGGCGGGACTAGCGATGTCTATGGCTACACCTTC